The rows below give T cell receptor beta chains drawn from one sample of a study of blood T cell repertoires in COVID-19. The method was immunoSEQ multiplex PCR; TCRdb's version includes in-frame clones alone and lacks a portion of them. The sample lists roughly 65,000 clones, around 90% seen once, with 1.3% in the top ten. The sample taken for sequencing was peripheral blood. The source of these receptors is a man aged 55 to 69 with acute or convalescent COVID-19. Both conserved end residues are part of each CDR3. A D gene is named only where the DNA matches it firmly.

j_call | d_call | v_call | cdr3_aa | cdr3_nt
TRBJ2-3 | TRBD1 | TRBV5-4 | CASSSPGTGLLPDTQYF | TGTGCCAGCAGCTCTCCGGGGACAGGGTTGCTTCCAGATACGCAGTATTTT
TRBJ1-5 | TRBD1 | TRBV7-7 | CASSPWTGRNQPQHF | TGTGCTAGCAGCCCTTGGACAGGGAGAAATCAGCCCCAGCATTTT
TRBJ2-5 | . | TRBV7-8 | CASSLETPTGSETQYF | TGTGCCAGCAGCTTAGAGACCCCCACGGGGAGCGAGACCCAGTACTTC
TRBJ1-4 | . | TRBV7-9 | CASSRGGPNEKLFF | TGTGCCAGCAGCCGGGGAGGGCCCAATGAAAAACTGTTTTTT
TRBJ2-7 | . | TRBV29-1 | CSVGSGSEQYF | TGCAGCGTTGGTTCCGGGAGCGAGCAGTACTTC
TRBJ1-3 | . | TRBV7-9 | CASSLPGTQTGNTIYF | TGTGCCAGCAGCTTACCCGGGACTCAAACTGGAAACACCATATATTTT
TRBJ1-2 | . | TRBV3-1/TRBV3-2 | CASSQTNSAGYTF | TGTGCCAGCAGCCAAACCAACAGTGCAGGCTACACCTTC
TRBJ1-3 | . | TRBV29-1 | CSVETGILSGNTIYF | TGCAGCGTTGAGACCGGGATCCTCTCTGGAAACACCATATATTTT
TRBJ1-5 | . | TRBV7-2 | CASSPYSNQPQHF | TGTGCCAGCAGCCCTTATAGCAATCAGCCCCAGCATTTT
TRBJ1-1 | . | TRBV7-3 | CASSSLSGTEAFF | TGTGCCAGCAGCTCCTTGTCGGGAACTGAAGCTTTCTTT
TRBJ2-7 | . | TRBV12-5 | CASGLVPGRGVNYEQYF | TGTGCTAGTGGTTTGGTACCTGGCAGGGGCGTAAACTACGAGCAGTACTTC
TRBJ1-1 | . | TRBV5-1 | CASSFQGPNTEAFF | TGCGCCAGCAGCTTCCAGGGGCCGAACACTGAAGCTTTCTTT
TRBJ1-4 | . | TRBV2 | CATADRRNEKLFF | TGTGCCACCGCTGACAGGCGAAATGAAAAACTGTTTTTT
TRBJ1-3 | TRBD1 | TRBV2 | CASSVVQGTDTIYF | TGTGCCAGCAGTGTCGTACAGGGGACAGACACCATATATTTT